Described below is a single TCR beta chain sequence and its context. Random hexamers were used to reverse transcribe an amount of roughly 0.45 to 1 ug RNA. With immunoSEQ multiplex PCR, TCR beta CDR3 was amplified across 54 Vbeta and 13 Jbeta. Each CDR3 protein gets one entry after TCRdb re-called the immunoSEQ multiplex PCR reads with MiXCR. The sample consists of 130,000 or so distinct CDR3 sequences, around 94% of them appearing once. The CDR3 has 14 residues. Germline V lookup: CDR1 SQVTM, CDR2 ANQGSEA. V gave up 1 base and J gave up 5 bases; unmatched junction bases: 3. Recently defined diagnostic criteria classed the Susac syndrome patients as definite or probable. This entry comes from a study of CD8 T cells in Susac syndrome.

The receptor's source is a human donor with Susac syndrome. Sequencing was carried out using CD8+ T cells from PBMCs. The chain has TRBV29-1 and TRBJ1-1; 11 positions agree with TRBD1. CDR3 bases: TGCAGCGTTGAAGGGGACAGGGGGGGAACTGAAGCTTTCTTT. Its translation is CSVEGDRGGTEAFF.